A selection of T cell receptor beta chains follows, all from one sample in a study of CD8 T cells in ankylosing spondylitis. TCRdb reprocessed the 5' RACE reads with MiXCR, giving one entry per CDR3 protein. Of some 840,000 distinct CDR3 sequences listed, about 12% are singletons. Sequences were obtained from blood, either unsorted or a sorted T cell fraction (not recorded which). These receptor sequences come from a male donor with ankylosing spondylitis. CDR3s leave out the opening cysteine and the closing phenylalanine or tryptophan. Fields, in order: J gene, V gene, CDR3 protein.

TRBJ2-1	TRBV7-9	ASSLSGGHEQF
TRBJ2-7	TRBV6-6	ASSYQTSYEQY
TRBJ2-2	TRBV7-9	ASMDRTLTGELF
TRBJ2-1	TRBV29-1	SVVGLYYNEQF
TRBJ2-7	TRBV6-1	ASRPRGYTYEQY
TRBJ2-3	TRBV29-1	SVEDRGPTDTQY
TRBJ1-1	TRBV5-1	ASSLVSGARTEAF
TRBJ2-7	TRBV30	AWSVEGSRPKWPYEQY
TRBJ2-1	TRBV28	ASSLWGGGAKEDNEQF
TRBJ2-2	TRBV5-1	ASSLDSGNTGELF
TRBJ2-5	TRBV29-1	SVARGTGRETQY
TRBJ2-7	TRBV7-9	ASSLATGERQY
TRBJ1-5	TRBV10-3	AIRGTANQPQH
TRBJ2-5	TRBV20-1	SARLRWDSRNGVRTQY
TRBJ1-1	TRBV12-1	ASSSPLWTKNIEAF
TRBJ1-2	TRBV29-1	SGGGVNYGYT
TRBJ2-7	TRBV7-8	ASSLELAGREQY
TRBJ2-2	TRBV7-2	ASSLLGLRNTGELF
TRBJ2-3	TRBV7-2	ASSWRTGGRSDTQY
TRBJ2-3	TRBV12-3/TRBV12-4	ASSPFVGDTQY
TRBJ1-5	TRBV12-3/TRBV12-4	ASTLGPVGNQPQH
TRBJ1-5	TRBV20-1	SARWVGGIGNQPQH
TRBJ1-2	TRBV20-1	SADGEGVYGYT
TRBJ2-1	TRBV10-3	AIWTGSWTDEQF
TRBJ1-2	TRBV10-3	AISGTGANYGYT
TRBJ2-3	TRBV4-3	ASSQDLKTGPDTQY
TRBJ2-2	TRBV20-1	SARAYSGELF
TRBJ2-3	TRBV2	ASSDSSSTDTQY
TRBJ1-1	TRBV2	ASQGSGTEAF
TRBJ2-7	TRBV25-1	ASSGWKETEQY
TRBJ2-1	TRBV20-1	SARSSGGDSYNEQF
TRBJ2-1	TRBV10-3	AISAPPSGATYNEQF
TRBJ1-1	TRBV5-1	ASTKGLDTEAF
TRBJ2-7	TRBV5-1	ASSLSGGNAYEQY
TRBJ1-1	TRBV20-1	SARTDTNTEAF
TRBJ2-7	TRBV3-1	ASSQGQVNTYEQY
TRBJ2-7	TRBV6-5	ASSYNRWMDEQY
TRBJ2-1	TRBV29-1	SVGLADRGEQF
TRBJ1-2	TRBV4-2	ASSQDPLDRGKGYT
TRBJ2-1	TRBV18	ASSPFGGDYNEQF
TRBJ2-3	TRBV6-1	AAWTRRTDTQY
TRBJ2-2	TRBV5-4	ASSRIPGLVNTGELF
TRBJ1-4	TRBV12-3/TRBV12-4	ASSEQGATNEKLF
TRBJ2-1	TRBV5-1	ASSLVAYPSPNEQF
TRBJ2-5	TRBV7-6	ASSLGGVLQETQY
TRBJ2-1	TRBV20-1	SARGGANEQF
TRBJ2-5	TRBV20-1	SAPGLDRRETQY
TRBJ2-3	TRBV20-1	SATGGFPRSDTQY
TRBJ1-2	TRBV12-3/TRBV12-4	ASSFRGNNYGYT
TRBJ2-3	TRBV29-1	SVGRRETDTQY
TRBJ1-1	TRBV5-1	ASSFAGDTEAF
TRBJ1-1	TRBV7-2	ASSLGSANTEAF
TRBJ1-1	TRBV25-1	ASKIAGGTEAF
TRBJ2-1	TRBV30	AWSVLAGGYNEQF
TRBJ2-4	TRBV6-1	ASSQQLAKNIQY
TRBJ1-1	TRBV5-1	ASSPLDGRTNTEAF
TRBJ2-1	TRBV5-5	ASSPSRIGYNEQF
TRBJ2-7	TRBV15	ATSPRAGGLSSYEQY
TRBJ2-2	TRBV4-3	ASSQDIRQGGTGELF